The 4 T cell receptor beta chains given below trace back to one sample, sequenced in a study of cytomegalovirus exposure and HLA in healthy donors. PCR primers comprised 60 Vbeta and 13 Jbeta primers. Data came from immunoSEQ multiplex PCR; TCRdb stores just in-frame clones and leaves some out. The sample lists under 200,000 clones; about 80% were seen once. Sequencing was performed on PBMCs. The receptors shown here come from a man aged 35 to 55 in good health and CMV-seronegative.

The chain combines TRBV7-9 with TRBJ2-1, with a possible D match to TRBD1 (6 bases). There are 15 residues in the CDR3. Germline V gene lookup returns CDR1 SEHNR and CDR2 FQNEAQ (reference sequence). The V end lost 3 bases, the J end lost 6 bases, and 15 bases lay between the germline ends. CDR3 nucleotide sequence: TGTGCCAGCAGCTTCAGAGACAGGTCCCCCAATGAGCAGTTCTTC. It translates to CASSFRDRSPNEQFF.

This clone has only a few counts. V and J are TRBV10-3 and TRBJ2-1, with TRBD2 identical over 8 bases. Looked up from germline, CDR1 is ENHRY and CDR2 is SYGVKD. This CDR3 contains 17 residues. V lost 6 bases and J lost 1; bases outside the gene matches: 11. CDR3 DNA: TGTGCCATCAGGAACAGTGGTCGGGAGGGATCCTACAATGAGCAGTTCTTC. It codes for CAIRNSGREGSYNEQFF.

Notes on this clone: This specimen includes other DNA sequences encoding the same CDR3. The genes are TRBV2 and TRBJ1-5; 8 bases map to TRBD1. CDR1 SNHLY and CDR2 FYNNEI come from the germline V gene. Losses at the gene ends were 6 bases for V and 1 base for J; bases not matched to a gene: 2. The CDR3 runs 14 residues. This CDR3 is CASSRDRSNQPQHF. The CDR3 coding sequence is TGTGCCAGCAGCCGGGACAGGAGCAATCAGCCCCAGCATTTT.

The chain uses TRBV19 and TRBJ1-3, with a weak D call TRBD1 (5 bases). CDR1 LNHDA and CDR2 SQIVND come from the germline V gene (reference sequence). V was pared by 5 bases and J by 2 bases, with 13 bases between. CDR3 length equals 15 residues. The CDR3 DNA is TGTGCCAGTAGTCCCGAACGGGGGACTGGAAACACCATATATTTT. This codes for CASSPERGTGNTIYF.